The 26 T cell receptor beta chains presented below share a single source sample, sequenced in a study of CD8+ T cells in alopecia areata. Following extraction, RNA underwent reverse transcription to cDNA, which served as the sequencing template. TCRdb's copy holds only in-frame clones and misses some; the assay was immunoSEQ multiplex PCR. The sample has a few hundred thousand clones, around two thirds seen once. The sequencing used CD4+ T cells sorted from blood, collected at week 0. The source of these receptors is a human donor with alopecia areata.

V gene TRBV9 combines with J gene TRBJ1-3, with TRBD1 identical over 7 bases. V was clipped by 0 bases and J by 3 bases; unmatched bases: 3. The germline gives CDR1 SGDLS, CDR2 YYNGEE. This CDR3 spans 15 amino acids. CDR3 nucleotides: TGTGCCAGCAGCGTAGGCCAGGGGGTTGGAAACACCATATATTTT. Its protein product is CASSVGQGVGNTIYF.

CDR3 sequence: CASSPLPGETQYF. CDR3 nucleotides: TGTGCCAGCTCACCACTACCTGGAGAGACCCAGTACTTC. This chain links TRBV18 with TRBJ2-5; no definite D call. CDR1 is KGHSH and CDR2 is LQKENI in the germline V gene. This CDR3 contains 13 residues. The germline V and J ends were trimmed by 1 base and 4 bases, with 7 bases remaining between them.

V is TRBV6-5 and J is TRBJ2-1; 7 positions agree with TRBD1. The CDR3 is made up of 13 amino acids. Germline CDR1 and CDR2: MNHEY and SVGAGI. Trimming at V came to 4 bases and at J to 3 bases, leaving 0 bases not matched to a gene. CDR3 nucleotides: TGTGCCAGCAGTTGGGACAGCTACAATGAGCAGTTCTTC. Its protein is CASSWDSYNEQFF.

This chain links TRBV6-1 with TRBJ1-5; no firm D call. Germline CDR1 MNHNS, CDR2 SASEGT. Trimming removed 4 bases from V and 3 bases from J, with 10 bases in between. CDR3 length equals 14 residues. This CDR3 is CASSGFGVNQPQHF. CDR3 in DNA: TGTGCCAGCAGTGGATTTGGGGTCAATCAGCCCCAGCATTTT.

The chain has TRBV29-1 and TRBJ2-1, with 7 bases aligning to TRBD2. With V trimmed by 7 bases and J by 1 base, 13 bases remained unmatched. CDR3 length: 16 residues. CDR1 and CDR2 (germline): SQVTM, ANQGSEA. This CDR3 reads CSGLTAGHPSYNEQFF. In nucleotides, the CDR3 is TGCAGCGGATTGACAGCGGGGCACCCTTCCTACAATGAGCAGTTCTTC.

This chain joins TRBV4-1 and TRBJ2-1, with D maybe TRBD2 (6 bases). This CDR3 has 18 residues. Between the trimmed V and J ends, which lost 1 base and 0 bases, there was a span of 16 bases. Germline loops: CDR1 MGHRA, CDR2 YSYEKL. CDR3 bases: TGCGCCAGCAGCCAAGTCGGGGGAAAGGGGCACTCCTACAATGAGCAGTTCTTC. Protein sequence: CASSQVGGKGHSYNEQFF.

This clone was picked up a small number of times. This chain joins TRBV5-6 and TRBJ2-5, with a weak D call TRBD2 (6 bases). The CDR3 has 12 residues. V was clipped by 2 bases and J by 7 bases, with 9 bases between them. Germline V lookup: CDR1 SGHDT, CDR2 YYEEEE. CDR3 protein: CASSFSGRTQYF. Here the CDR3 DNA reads TGTGCCAGCAGCTTTAGCGGAAGGACCCAGTACTTC.

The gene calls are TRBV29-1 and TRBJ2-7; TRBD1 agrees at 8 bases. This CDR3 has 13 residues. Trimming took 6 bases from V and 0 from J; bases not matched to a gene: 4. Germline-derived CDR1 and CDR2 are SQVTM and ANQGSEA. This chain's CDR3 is CSVWTGSSYEQYF. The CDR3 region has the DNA TGCAGCGTCTGGACAGGGAGCTCCTACGAGCAGTACTTC.

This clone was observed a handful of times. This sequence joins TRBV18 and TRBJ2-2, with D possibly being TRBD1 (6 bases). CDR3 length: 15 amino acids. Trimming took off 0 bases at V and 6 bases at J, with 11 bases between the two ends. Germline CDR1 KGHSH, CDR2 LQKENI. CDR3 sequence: CASSPPARGSGELFF. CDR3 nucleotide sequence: TGTGCCAGCTCACCACCGGCCAGGGGATCCGGGGAGCTGTTTTTT.

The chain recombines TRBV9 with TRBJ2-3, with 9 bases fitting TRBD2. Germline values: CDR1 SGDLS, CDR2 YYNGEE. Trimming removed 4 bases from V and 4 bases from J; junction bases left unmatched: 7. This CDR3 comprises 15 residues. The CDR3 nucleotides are TGTGCCAGCAGCCCCCTGGCGGGGGGGCCAGATACGCAGTATTTT. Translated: CASSPLAGGPDTQYF.

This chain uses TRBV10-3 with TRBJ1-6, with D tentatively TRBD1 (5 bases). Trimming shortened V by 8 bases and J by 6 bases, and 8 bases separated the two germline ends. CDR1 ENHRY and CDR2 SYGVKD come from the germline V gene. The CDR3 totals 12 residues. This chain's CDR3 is CAIQGANSPLHF. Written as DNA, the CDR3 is TGTGCCATCCAGGGAGCTAATTCACCCCTCCACTTT.

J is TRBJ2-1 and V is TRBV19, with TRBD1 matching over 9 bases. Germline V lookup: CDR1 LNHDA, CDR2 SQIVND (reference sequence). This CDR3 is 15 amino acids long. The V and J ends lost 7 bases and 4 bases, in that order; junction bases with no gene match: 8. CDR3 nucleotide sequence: TGTGCCAGTACCTCGCCGGGACAGGGTTACAATGAGCAGTTCTTC. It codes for CASTSPGQGYNEQFF.

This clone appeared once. CDR3 nucleotides: TGCAGCGTTCTGATGGGGGACGAAAAACTGTTTTTT. It is translated as CSVLMGDEKLFF. V is TRBV29-1 and J is TRBJ1-4; TRBD1 might be the D (5 bases). CDR1 and CDR2 (germline): SQVTM, ANQGSEA. The CDR3 loop spans 12 amino acids. The V gene lost 5 bases and the J gene lost 8 bases, with 12 bases spanning the gap. The full variable domain, its missing parts supplied by reference TRBV29-1 and TRBJ1-4, is SAVISQKPSRDICQRGTSLTIQCQVDSQVTMMFWYRQQPGQSLTLIATANQGSEATYESGFVIDKFPISRPNLTFSTLTVSNMSPEDSSIYLCSVLMGDEKLFFGSGTQLSVL.

The CDR3 sequence is CASSQKGGGDTQYF. Here the CDR3 DNA reads TGTGCCAGCAGCCAAAAAGGGGGTGGAGATACGCAGTATTTT. This sequence joins TRBV5-4 and TRBJ2-3, with D maybe TRBD1 (6 bases). Trimming removed 4 bases from V and 5 bases from J, with 14 bases in between. The CDR3 covers 14 residues. Germline V gives CDR1 SGHNT, CDR2 YYREEE (reference sequence). The full variable domain, with the rest looked up from reference TRBV5-4 and TRBJ2-3, is ETGVTQSPTHLIKTRGQQVTLRCSSQSGHNTVSWYQQALGQGPQFIFQYYREEENGRGNFPPRFSGLQFPNYSSELNVNALELDDSALYLCASSQKGGGDTQYFGPGTRLTVL.

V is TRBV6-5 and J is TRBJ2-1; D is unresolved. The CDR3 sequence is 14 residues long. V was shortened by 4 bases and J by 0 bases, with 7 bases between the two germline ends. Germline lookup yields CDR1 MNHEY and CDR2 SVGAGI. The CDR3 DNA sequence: TGTGCCAGCAGTTTAGAAGGCTCCTACAATGAGCAGTTCTTC. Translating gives CASSLEGSYNEQFF.

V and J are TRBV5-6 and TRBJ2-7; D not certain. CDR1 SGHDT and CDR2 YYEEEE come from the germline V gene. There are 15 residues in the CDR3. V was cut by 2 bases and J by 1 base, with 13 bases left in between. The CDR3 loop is CASSFFGPTSYEQYF. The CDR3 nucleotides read TGTGCCAGCAGCTTTTTCGGGCCAACGTCCTACGAGCAGTACTTC.

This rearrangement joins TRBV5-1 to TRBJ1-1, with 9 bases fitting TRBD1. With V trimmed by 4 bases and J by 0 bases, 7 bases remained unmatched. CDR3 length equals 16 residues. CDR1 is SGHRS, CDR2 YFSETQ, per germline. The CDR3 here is CASSPRTGVMNTEAFF. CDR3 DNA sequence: TGCGCCAGCAGCCCCCGGACAGGGGTAATGAACACTGAAGCTTTCTTT.

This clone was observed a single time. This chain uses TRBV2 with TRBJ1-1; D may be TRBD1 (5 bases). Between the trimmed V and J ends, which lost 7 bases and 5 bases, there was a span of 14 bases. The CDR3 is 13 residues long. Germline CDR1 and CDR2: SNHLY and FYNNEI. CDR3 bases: TGTGCCAGCAAGTTAATAAAGGGGACTGAAGCTTTCTTT. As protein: CASKLIKGTEAFF. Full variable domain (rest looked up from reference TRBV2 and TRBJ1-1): EPEVTQTPSHQVTQMGQEVILRCVPISNHLYFYWYRQILGQKVEFLVSFYNNEISEKSEIFDDQFSVERPDGSNFTLKIRSTKLEDSAMYFCASKLIKGTEAFFGQGTRLTVV.

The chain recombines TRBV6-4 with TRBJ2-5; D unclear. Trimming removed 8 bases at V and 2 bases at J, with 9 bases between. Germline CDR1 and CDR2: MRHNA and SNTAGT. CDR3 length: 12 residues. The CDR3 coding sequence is TGTGCCAGCCCCAATAGGCAAGAGACCCAGTACTTC. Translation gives CASPNRQETQYF.

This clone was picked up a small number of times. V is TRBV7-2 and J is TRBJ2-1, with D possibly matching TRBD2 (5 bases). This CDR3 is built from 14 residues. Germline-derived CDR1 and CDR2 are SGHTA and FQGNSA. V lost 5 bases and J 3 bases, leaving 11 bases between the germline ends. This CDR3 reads CASSVVGGYNEQFF. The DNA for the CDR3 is TGTGCCAGCAGCGTCGTTGGAGGCTACAATGAGCAGTTCTTC.

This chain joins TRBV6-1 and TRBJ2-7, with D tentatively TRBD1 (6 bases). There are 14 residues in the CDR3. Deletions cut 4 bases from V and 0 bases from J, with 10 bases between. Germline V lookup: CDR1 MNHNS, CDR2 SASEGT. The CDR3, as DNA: TGTGCCAGCAGTGGACAGGCCAGCTCCTACGAGCAGTACTTC. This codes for CASSGQASSYEQYF.

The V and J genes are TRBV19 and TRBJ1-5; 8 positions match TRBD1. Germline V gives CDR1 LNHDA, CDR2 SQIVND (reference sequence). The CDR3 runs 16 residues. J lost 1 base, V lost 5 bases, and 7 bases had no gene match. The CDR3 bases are TGTGCCAGTAGTCCCGGACAGGGTTCGAGCAATCAGCCCCAGCATTTT. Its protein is CASSPGQGSSNQPQHF.

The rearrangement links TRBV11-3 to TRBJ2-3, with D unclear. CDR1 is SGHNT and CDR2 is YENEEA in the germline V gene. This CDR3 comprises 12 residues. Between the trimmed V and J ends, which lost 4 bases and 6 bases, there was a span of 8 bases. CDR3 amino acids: CASSYGTDTQYF. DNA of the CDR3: TGTGCCAGCAGCTATGGAACGGATACGCAGTATTTT.

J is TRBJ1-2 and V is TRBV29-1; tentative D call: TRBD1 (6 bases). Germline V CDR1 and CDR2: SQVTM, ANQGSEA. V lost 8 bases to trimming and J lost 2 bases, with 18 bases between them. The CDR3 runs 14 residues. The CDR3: CSSDSQISNYGYTF. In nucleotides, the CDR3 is TGCAGCTCGGACAGCCAGATCTCCAACTATGGCTACACCTTC.

The CDR3 protein is CASSTTYGYTF. The CDR3 DNA sequence: TGTGCCAGCAGTACTACCTATGGCTACACCTTC. The chain employs TRBV4-2 and TRBJ1-2; unclear D gene. Trimming stripped 6 bases from V and 4 bases from J, with 6 bases between. In germline, CDR1 is LGHNA, CDR2 YNFKEQ. The CDR3 consists of 11 residues.

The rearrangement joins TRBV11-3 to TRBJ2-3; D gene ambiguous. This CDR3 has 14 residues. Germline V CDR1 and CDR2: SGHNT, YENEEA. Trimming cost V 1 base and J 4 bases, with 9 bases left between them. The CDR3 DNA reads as TGTGCCAGCAGCTTAGCCGCCTCGTCAGATACGCAGTATTTT. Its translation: CASSLAASSDTQYF.